This TCR beta chain was sequenced for a study of shared clonotypes between healthy human individuals. On the study more broadly: Three plates were used per donor for CD4 naive, three for CD4 memory, two for CD8 naive and one for CD8 memory. Whole-study findings and limits: Among donors, the sharing of clonotypes was expected to be influenced by sequencing depth. The naive CD4 repertoires of a few donors were compared, and around 5.1% of clonotypes were shared.

Germline CDR1 SGHDT, CDR2 YYEEEE. This CDR3 spans 14 amino acids. The ends were cut back, 0 bases at V and 1 base at J, with 6 bases in the middle. Assay used: immunoSEQ multiplex PCR; TCRdb lists only in-frame clones, some missing. This table has over a million clones, 98% appearing once. Remarks on this clone: Its specificity is unknown.

The receptor's source is a man aged 25 to 40 in good health. V and J are TRBV5-6 and TRBJ2-3; tentative D call: TRBD2 (5 bases). Sequencing was done on a sample of naive CD4+ T cells sorted from blood. Regarding subset: CD45RA+ positively selected. In nucleotides, the CDR3 is TGTGCCAGCAGCTTGGTAGCGCGCACAGATACGCAGTATTTT. Its translation is CASSLVARTDTQYF. The full variable domain, its missing parts supplied by reference TRBV5-6 and TRBJ2-3, is DAGVTQSPTHLIKTRGQQVTLRCSPKSGHDTVSWYQQALGQGPQFIFQYYEEEERQRGNFPDRFSGHQFPNYSSELNVNALLLGDSALYLCASSLVARTDTQYFGPGTRLTVL.